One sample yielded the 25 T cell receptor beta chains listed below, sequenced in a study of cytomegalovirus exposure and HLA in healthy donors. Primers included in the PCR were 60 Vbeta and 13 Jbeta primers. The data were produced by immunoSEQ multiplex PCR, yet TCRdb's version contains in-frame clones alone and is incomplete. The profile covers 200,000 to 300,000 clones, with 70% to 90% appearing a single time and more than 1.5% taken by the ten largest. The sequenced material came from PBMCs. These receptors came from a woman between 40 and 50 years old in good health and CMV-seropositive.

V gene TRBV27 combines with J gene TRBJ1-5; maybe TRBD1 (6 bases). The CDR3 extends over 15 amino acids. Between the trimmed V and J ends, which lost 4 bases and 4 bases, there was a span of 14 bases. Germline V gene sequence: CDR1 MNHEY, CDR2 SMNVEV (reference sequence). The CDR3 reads CASSSYRAGNQPQHF. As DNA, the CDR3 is TGTGCCAGCAGTTCCTACAGGGCTGGGAATCAGCCCCAGCATTTT.

CDR3 sequence: CASSLHDRGGKTQYF. The DNA of the CDR3 is TGCGCCAGCAGCCTTCACGACAGGGGCGGTAAGACCCAGTACTTC. This chain uses TRBV5-1 with TRBJ2-5, with 8 bases lining up with TRBD1. The germline V gene has CDR1 SGHRS and CDR2 YFSETQ. CDR3 size: 15 residues. V shed 4 bases and J 6 bases; nucleotides not matched to a gene: 11.

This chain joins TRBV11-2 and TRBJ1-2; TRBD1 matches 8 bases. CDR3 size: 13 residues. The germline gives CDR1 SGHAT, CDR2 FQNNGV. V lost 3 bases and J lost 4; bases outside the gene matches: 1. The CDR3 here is CASSLDRAYGYTF. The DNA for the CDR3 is TGTGCCAGCAGCTTGGACAGGGCCTATGGCTACACCTTC.

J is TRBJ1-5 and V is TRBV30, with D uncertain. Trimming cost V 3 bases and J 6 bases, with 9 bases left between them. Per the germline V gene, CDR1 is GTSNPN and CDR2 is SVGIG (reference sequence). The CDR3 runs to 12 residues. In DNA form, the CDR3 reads TGTGCCTGGAGCCCTGGTAGTCAGCCCCAGCATTTT. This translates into CAWSPGSQPQHF.

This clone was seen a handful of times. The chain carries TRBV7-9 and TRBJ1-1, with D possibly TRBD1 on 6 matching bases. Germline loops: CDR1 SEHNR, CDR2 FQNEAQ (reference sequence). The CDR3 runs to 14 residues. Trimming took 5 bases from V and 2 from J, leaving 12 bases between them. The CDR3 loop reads CASSRDRLNTEAFF. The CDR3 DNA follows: TGTGCCAGCAGCAGAGACAGGCTCAACACTGAAGCTTTCTTT.

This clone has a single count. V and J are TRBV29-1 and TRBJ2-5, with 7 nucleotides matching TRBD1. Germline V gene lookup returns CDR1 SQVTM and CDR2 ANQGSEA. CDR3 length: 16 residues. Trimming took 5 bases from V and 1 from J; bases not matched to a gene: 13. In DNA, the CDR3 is TGCAGCGTTCATCTACCCCCGACAGGGCCCCAAGAGACCCAGTACTTC. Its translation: CSVHLPPTGPQETQYF. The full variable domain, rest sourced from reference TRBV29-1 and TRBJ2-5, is SAVISQKPSRDICQRGTSLTIQCQVDSQVTMMFWYRQQPGQSLTLIATANQGSEATYESGFVIDKFPISRPNLTFSTLTVSNMSPEDSSIYLCSVHLPPTGPQETQYFGPGTRLLVL.

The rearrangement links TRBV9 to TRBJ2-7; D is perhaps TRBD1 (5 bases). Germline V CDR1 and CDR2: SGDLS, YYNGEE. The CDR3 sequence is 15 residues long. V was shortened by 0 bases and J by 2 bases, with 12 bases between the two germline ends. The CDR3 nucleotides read TGTGCCAGCAGCGTAGAGTCAGGGCCGACCTACGAGCAGTACTTC. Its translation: CASSVESGPTYEQYF.

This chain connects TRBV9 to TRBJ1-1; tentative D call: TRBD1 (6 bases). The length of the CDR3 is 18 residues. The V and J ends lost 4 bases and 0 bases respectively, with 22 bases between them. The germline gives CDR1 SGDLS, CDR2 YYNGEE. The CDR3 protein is CASSLPSRGTPMNTEAFF. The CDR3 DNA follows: TGTGCCAGCAGCCTACCCTCGAGAGGGACACCCATGAACACTGAAGCTTTCTTT.

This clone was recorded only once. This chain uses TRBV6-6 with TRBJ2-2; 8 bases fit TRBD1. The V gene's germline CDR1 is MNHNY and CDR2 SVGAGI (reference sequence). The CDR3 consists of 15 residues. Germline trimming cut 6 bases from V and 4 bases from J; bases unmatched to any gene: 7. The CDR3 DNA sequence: TGTGCCAGCAGGATGGGACAGGCCACCACCGGGGAGCTGTTTTTT. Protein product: CASRMGQATTGELFF.

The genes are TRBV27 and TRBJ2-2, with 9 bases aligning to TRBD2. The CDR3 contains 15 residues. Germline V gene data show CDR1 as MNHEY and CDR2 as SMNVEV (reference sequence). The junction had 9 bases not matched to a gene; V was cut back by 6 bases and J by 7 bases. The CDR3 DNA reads TGTGCCAGCAGAATTCAGCGGGAGGTGGGCGGGGAGCTGTTTTTT. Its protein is CASRIQREVGGELFF.

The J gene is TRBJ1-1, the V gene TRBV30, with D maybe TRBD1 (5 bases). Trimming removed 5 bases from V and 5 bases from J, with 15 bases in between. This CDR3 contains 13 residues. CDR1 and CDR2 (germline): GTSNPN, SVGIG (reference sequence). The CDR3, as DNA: TGTGCCTGGGGGAGGGGATTGGGGACTGAAGCTTTCTTT. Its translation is CAWGRGLGTEAFF. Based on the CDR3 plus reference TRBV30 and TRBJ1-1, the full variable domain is SQTIHQWPATLVQPVGSPLSLECTVEGTSNPNLYWYRQAAGRGLQLLFYSVGIGQISSEVPQNLSASRPQDRQFILSSKKLLLSDSGFYLCAWGRGLGTEAFFGQGTRLTVV.

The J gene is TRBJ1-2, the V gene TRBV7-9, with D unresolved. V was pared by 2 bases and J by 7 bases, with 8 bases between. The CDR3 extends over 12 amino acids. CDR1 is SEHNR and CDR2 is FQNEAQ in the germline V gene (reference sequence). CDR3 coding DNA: TGTGCCAGCAGCTTACTGGAGTCTGGCTACACCTTC. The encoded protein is CASSLLESGYTF.

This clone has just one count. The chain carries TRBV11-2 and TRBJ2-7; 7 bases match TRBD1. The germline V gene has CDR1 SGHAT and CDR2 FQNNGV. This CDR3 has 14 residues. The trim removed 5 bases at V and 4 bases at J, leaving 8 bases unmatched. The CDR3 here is CASSGGQPVYEQYF. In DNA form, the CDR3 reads TGTGCCAGCAGCGGGGGACAGCCGGTGTACGAGCAGTACTTC.

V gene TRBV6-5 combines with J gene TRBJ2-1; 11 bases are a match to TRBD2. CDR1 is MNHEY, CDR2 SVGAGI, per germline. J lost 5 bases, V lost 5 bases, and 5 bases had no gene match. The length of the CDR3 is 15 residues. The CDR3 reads CASSRLAGTHNEQFF. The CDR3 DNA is TGTGCCAGCAGTCGACTAGCGGGAACCCACAATGAGCAGTTCTTC.

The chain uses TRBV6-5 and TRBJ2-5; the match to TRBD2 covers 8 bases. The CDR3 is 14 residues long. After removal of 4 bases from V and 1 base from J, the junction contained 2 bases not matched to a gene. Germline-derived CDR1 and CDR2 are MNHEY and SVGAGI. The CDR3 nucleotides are TGTGCCAGCAGTTTTAGCGGGATCCAAGAGACCCAGTACTTC. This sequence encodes CASSFSGIQETQYF.

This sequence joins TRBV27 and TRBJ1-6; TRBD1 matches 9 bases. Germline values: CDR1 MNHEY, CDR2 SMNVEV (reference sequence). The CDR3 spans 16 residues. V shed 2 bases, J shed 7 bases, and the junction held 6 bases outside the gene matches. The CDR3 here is CASSLVIDRGNSPLHF. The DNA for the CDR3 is TGTGCCAGCAGTTTAGTCATTGACAGGGGGAATTCACCCCTCCACTTT.

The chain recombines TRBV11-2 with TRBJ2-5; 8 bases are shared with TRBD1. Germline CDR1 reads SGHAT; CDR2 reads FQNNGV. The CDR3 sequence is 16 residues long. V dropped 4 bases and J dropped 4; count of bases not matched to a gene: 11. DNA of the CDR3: TGTGCCAGCAGCTCCTTCCAGGGGGCAGGAGGAGAGACCCAGTACTTC. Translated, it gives CASSSFQGAGGETQYF.

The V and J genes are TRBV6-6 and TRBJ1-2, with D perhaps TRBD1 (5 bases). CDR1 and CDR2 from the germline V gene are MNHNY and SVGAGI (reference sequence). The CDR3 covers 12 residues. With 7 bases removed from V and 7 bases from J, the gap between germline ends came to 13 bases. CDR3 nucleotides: TGTGCCAGCACCATGGGGCAGGGTGGCTACACCTTC. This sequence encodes CASTMGQGGYTF.

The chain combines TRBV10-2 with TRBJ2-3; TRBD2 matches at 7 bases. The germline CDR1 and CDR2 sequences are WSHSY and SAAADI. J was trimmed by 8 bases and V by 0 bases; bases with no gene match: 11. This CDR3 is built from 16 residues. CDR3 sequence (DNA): TGCGCCAGCAGTGAGTCGTCCAGCGGGGTGCAAGGTACGCAGTATTTT. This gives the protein CASSESSSGVQGTQYF.

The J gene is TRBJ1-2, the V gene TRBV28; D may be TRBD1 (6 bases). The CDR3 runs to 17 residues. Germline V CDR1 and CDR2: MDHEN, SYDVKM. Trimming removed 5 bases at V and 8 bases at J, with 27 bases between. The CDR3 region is CASSIPSGVPASIGYTF. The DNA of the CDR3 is TGTGCCAGCAGTATCCCCTCAGGGGTCCCAGCCTCAATCGGCTACACCTTC.

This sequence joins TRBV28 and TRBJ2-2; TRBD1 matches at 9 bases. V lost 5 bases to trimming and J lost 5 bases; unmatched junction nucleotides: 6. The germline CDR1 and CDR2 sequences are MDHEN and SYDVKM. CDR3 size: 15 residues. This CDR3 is CASSIRDRDTGELFF. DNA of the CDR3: TGTGCCAGCAGTATACGGGACAGGGATACCGGGGAGCTGTTTTTT.

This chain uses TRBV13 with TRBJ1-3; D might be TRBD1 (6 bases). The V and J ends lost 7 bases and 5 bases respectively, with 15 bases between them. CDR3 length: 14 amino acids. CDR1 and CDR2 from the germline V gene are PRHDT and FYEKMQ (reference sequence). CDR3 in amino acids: CASTSPTGRNTIYF. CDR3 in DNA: TGTGCCAGCACCTCTCCCACAGGGCGAAACACCATATATTTT.

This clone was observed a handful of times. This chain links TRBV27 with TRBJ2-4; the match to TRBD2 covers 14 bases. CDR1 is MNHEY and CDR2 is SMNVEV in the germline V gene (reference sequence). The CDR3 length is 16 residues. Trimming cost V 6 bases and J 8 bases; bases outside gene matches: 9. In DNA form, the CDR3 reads TGTGCCAGCAGCCGGACACCGGGACTAGCGGGAGACATTCAGTACTTC. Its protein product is CASSRTPGLAGDIQYF.

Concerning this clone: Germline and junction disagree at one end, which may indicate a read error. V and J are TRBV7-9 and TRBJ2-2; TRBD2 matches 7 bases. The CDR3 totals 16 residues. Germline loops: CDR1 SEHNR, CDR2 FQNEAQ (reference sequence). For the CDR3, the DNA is TGTTCCAGCAGCTTAGGGGAGGGTGCGGACACCGGGGAGCTGTTTTTT. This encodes CSSSLGEGADTGELFF.

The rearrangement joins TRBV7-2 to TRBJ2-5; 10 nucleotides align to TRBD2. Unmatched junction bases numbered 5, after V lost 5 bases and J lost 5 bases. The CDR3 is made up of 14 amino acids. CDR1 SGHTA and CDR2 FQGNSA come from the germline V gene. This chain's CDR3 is CASSLGTSAETQYF. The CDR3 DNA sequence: TGTGCCAGCAGCCTGGGGACTAGCGCGGAGACCCAGTACTTC.